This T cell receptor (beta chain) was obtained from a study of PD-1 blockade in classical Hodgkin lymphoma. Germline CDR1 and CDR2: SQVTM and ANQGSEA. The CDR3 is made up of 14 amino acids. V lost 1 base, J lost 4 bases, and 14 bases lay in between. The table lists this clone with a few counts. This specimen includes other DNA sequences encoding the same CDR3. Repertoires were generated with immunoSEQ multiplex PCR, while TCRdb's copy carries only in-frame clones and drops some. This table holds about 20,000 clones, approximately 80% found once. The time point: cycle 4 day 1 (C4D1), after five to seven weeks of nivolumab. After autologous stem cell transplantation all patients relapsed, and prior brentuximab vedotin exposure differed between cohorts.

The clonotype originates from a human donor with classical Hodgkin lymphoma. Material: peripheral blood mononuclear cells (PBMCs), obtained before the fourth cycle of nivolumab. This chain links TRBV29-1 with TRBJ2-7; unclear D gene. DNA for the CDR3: TGCAGCGTTGAAGGTCCCGGGCGCGAGTACGAGCAGTACTTC. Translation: CSVEGPGREYEQYF.